This is a list of T cell receptor beta chains from one sample in a study of cytomegalovirus exposure and HLA in healthy donors. Sequencing used immunoSEQ multiplex PCR; TCRdb keeps in-frame clones, though not all of them. The repertoire holds 70,000 to 90,000 clones, with about 82% as singletons. Source material: PBMCs. These receptors all come from a man aged 30 to 45 in good health and CMV-seronegative. Both conserved end residues are trimmed from each CDR3. The order of the fields is J gene, V gene, CDR3 protein.

TRBJ2-3,TRBV10-3,AIRAGTGAVDTQY
TRBJ1-1,TRBV28,ASSSGVMDTEAF
TRBJ2-7,TRBV7-2,ASSSWTGLNEQY
TRBJ1-1,TRBV18,ASSRPFRENTEAF
TRBJ1-5,TRBV5-5,ASSLEGVDQPQH
TRBJ1-1,TRBV7-6,ASSLDRANTEAF
TRBJ1-1,TRBV19,ASSGRGIMNTEAF
TRBJ1-1,TRBV10-3,AIRVDRDTEAF
TRBJ1-1,TRBV19,ATEAGNTEAF
TRBJ1-3,TRBV20-1,SARGGNTIY
TRBJ1-2,TRBV29-1,SVGRVNYHYGYT
TRBJ1-5,TRBV19,ASSGQGRQPQH
TRBJ2-5,TRBV5-1,ASSLAQGTQETQY
TRBJ2-2,TRBV28,ASSTHQAGELF
TRBJ1-2,TRBV6-4,ASSDPDPRQADTNYGYT
TRBJ2-5,TRBV27,ASSALMGTQVVGTQY
TRBJ1-1,TRBV27,ASSFGRQTNTEAF
TRBJ1-4,TRBV7-9,ASSSTTGGGEKLF
TRBJ2-1,TRBV10-3,ATAGVTHPNEQF
TRBJ2-3,TRBV30,AWKGFSGRRVRTDTQY
TRBJ2-7,TRBV11-2,ASSLFRGVSYEQY
TRBJ1-1,TRBV4-3,ASSQEYRRGTEAF
TRBJ2-5,TRBV5-4,ASSLEGVQTQY
TRBJ2-1,TRBV4-2,ASSQVFDSGSNNEQF
TRBJ1-5,TRBV7-8,ASSPRLPGEKPQH
TRBJ1-1,TRBV9,ASSPGQGALTEAF
TRBJ2-3,TRBV9,ASSIQRVTSTDTQY
TRBJ2-2,TRBV11-2,ASSLTAGGRGGELF
TRBJ2-1,TRBV4-1,ASSQPTSGRLNEQF
TRBJ2-3,TRBV29-1,SVSGGVSTDTQY
TRBJ2-3,TRBV15,ATSTLVTSDTQY
TRBJ2-3,TRBV4-3,ASSQASGGDTQY
TRBJ2-7,TRBV5-1,ASSLGQGKGEQY
TRBJ1-1,TRBV12-2,ASRARKTVNTEAF
TRBJ2-5,TRBV19,ASSRMELQETQY
TRBJ1-2,TRBV6-1,ASSEGPGLYGYT
TRBJ2-5,TRBV7-2,ASRSGTQTY
TRBJ1-2,TRBV6-1,ASSELGQNGYT
TRBJ1-3,TRBV2,ASKQFGNTIY
TRBJ1-2,TRBV6-1,ASSVGARDRGKRWYGYT